This is a list of T cell receptor beta chains from one sample in a study of T-cell memory formation after mild COVID-19. TCRdb re-analysed the 5' RACE reads in MiXCR, keeping a single row per CDR3 protein. The sample has fewer than 650,000 distinct CDR3 sequences, about 20% seen once. Sequenced sample: PBMCs or a T cell subset sorted from them (not recorded which). The receptors derive from an adult woman who had mild COVID-19 (a few samples of this study predate the infection). Cell type and time point are not known. Both conserved end residues are part of each CDR3. A D gene is named only where the DNA matches it firmly. Expanded clones get a size class; other rows say once, few or many, or leave the size out.

j_call,v_call,clone_size,d_call,cdr3_nt,cdr3_aa
TRBJ1-5,TRBV2,NA,TRBD1,TGTGCCAGCAGGCTTGACAGGGGTGGCCAGCCCCAGCATTTT,CASRLDRGGQPQHF
TRBJ2-1,TRBV20-1,NA,TRBD2,TGCAGTGCTAAAGACTGGACTAGCGGGAGGTATGAGCAGTTCTTC,CSAKDWTSGRYEQFF
TRBJ2-7,TRBV29-1,few,TRBD2,TGCAGCGTTGGTCGGGGGGTTTCCACCTACGAGCAGTACTTC,CSVGRGVSTYEQYF
TRBJ2-7,TRBV5-1,many,TRBD2,TGCGCCAGCAGCTTGAAGCGGGGGGCGTCCTACGAGCAGTACTTC,CASSLKRGASYEQYF
TRBJ2-1,TRBV6-1,NA,NA,TGTGCCAGCAGTGAAGTGTTGGCGAATGAGCAGTTCTTC,CASSEVLANEQFF
TRBJ2-7,TRBV20-1,many,TRBD2,TGCAGTGCTAGGACTAGCGGGACCTACGAGCAGTACTTC,CSARTSGTYEQYF
TRBJ2-7,TRBV5-1,NA,TRBD2,TGCGCCAGCAGCTCGAACGAGCGGGGGTACGAGCAGTACTTC,CASSSNERGYEQYF
TRBJ2-1,TRBV27,few,NA,NA,CASSSSSSGDWDEQFF
TRBJ2-3,TRBV7-2,many,TRBD2,TGTGCCAGCAGCCTCCGGGACTACTTTGGGGATACGCAGTATTTT,CASSLRDYFGDTQYF
TRBJ1-4,TRBV6-1,few,NA,TGTGCCAGCAGAAACAGGGCTTTGAATGAAAAACTGTTTTTT,CASRNRALNEKLFF